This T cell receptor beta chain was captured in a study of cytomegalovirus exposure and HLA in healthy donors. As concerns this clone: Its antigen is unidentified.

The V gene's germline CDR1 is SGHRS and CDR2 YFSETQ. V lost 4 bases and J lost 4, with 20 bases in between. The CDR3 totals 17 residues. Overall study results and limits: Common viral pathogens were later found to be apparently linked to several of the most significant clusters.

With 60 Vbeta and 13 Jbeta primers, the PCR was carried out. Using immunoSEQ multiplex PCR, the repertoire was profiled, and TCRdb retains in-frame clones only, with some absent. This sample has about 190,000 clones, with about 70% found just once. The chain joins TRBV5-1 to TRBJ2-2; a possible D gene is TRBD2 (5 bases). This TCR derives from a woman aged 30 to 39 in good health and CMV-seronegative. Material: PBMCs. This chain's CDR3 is CASSRPHLIASTGELFF. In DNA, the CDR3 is TGCGCCAGCAGCCGCCCCCACCTCATAGCGAGCACCGGGGAGCTGTTTTTT.